This T cell receptor (beta chain) derives from a study of immune evolution from preneoplasia to lung adenocarcinoma. Losses at the gene ends were 3 bases for V and 2 bases for J; bases not matched to a gene: 6. Germline V CDR1 and CDR2: SGHDT, YYEEEE. The CDR3 totals 17 residues. Some clones are missing from TCRdb's copy, which holds only in-frame ones; the method was immunoSEQ multiplex PCR. The table has several thousand clones, about 81% seen once. The chain recombines TRBV5-6 with TRBJ2-2; 11 bases line up with TRBD2. The material sequenced was FFPE invasive lung adenocarcinoma tissue. This sequence originates from a person between 50 and 60 years old with lung adenocarcinoma. CDR3 region: CASSSWTSGFNTGELFF. Here the CDR3 DNA reads TGTGCCAGCAGCTCATGGACTAGCGGGTTTAACACCGGGGAGCTGTTTTTT.